This TCR beta chain is drawn from a study of T cells in Graves' hyperthyroidism and ophthalmopathy. Amplified TCR beta CDR3 regions came from RNA transcripts. TCR CDR3 underwent first-round RT-PCR with the HTBI primer set. Each CDR3 protein is one row after TCRdb ran MiXCR on the multiplex PCR reads. Among a few hundred thousand distinct CDR3 sequences listed, roughly 13% were seen once. As concerns this clonotype: A read error may be the cause here, since a much bigger clone is one base away.

The V segment lost 2 bases and the J segment 6 bases; nucleotides outside the gene matches: 9. CDR1 is KGHSH and CDR2 is LQKENI in the germline V gene. The CDR3 totals 15 residues. The receptor was derived from a woman aged 18-29 years with Graves' hyperthyroidism. The chain uses TRBV18 and TRBJ1-1, with 7 nucleotides matching TRBD1. Sequenced: blood. The CDR3, as DNA: TGTGCCAGCTCACCATCCCAGGGGGTTCGGTCTGAAGCTTTCTTT. It yields the protein CASSPSQGVRSEAFF.